Each of the 27 T cell receptor beta chains below was sequenced from the same sample in a study of blood T cell repertoires in COVID-19. TCRdb's table, derived via immunoSEQ multiplex PCR, lists solely in-frame clones and lacks some. The table lists some 200,000 clones, 65% to 85% of them singletons, with roughly 7% in the top ten. The source material was PBMCs or T cells enriched from blood (not recorded which). Receptor source: a man in his forties who had recovered from COVID-19.

This chain links TRBV16 with TRBJ1-2, with TRBD1 as a possible D gene (6 bases). Germline V gives CDR1 KGHSY, CDR2 FQNENV. Trimming took 4 bases from V and 8 from J, leaving 11 bases between them. The CDR3 is 12 amino acids. The CDR3 bases are TGTGCCAGCAGCCCAGGGGTAAGGGGCTACACCTTC. It yields the protein CASSPGVRGYTF.

A single count supports this clone. The genes are TRBV9 and TRBJ1-3, with TRBD1 matching over 7 bases. Germline V gene lookup returns CDR1 SGDLS and CDR2 YYNGEE. Trimming removed 0 bases from V and 5 bases from J; junction bases left unmatched: 5. This CDR3 contains 15 residues. The CDR3 protein is CASSVGSGGRNTIYF. CDR3 in DNA: TGTGCCAGCAGCGTAGGGTCAGGGGGTAGAAACACCATATATTTT. Using reference TRBV9 and TRBJ1-3 for the parts outside the CDR3, the full variable domain is DSGVTQTPKHLITATGQRVTLRCSPRSGDLSVYWYQQSLDQGLQFLIQYYNGEERAKGNILERFSAQQFPDLHSELNLSSLELGDSALYFCASSVGSGGRNTIYFGEGSWLTVV.

The chain combines TRBV7-9 with TRBJ1-6, with D possibly being TRBD1 (6 bases). The CDR3 has 16 residues. Germline CDR1 SEHNR, CDR2 FQNEAQ (reference sequence). The V and J ends lost 1 base and 6 bases respectively, with 13 bases between them. The CDR3 loop reads CASSLVAGASNSPLHF. Here the CDR3 DNA reads TGTGCCAGCAGCTTAGTGGCAGGGGCCAGTAATTCACCCCTCCACTTT.

This clone showed up just a few times. The rearrangement links TRBV2 to TRBJ2-7, with D possibly TRBD2 on 5 matching bases. V was trimmed by 3 bases and J by 4 bases, leaving 16 bases between them. Germline V CDR1 and CDR2: SNHLY, FYNNEI. The CDR3 runs 15 residues. In nucleotides, the CDR3 is TGTGCCAGCAGTGATAGAGACTACACTCGGTACGAGCAGTACTTC. Encoded protein: CASSDRDYTRYEQYF.

This chain joins TRBV5-6 and TRBJ2-7, with 9 bases lining up with TRBD1. Looked up from germline, CDR1 is SGHDT and CDR2 is YYEEEE. With 5 bases clipped from V and 4 bases from J, the junction kept 7 bases outside the gene matches. This CDR3 has 14 amino acids. The CDR3 nucleotides are TGTGCCAGCAGGCCCCAGACAGGGGGGTACGAGCAGTACTTC. Translating it yields CASRPQTGGYEQYF.

The chain couples TRBV7-9 to TRBJ2-2, with TRBD1 matching 12 bases. V dropped 4 bases and J dropped 5; count of bases not matched to a gene: 11. Per germline, CDR1 SEHNR and CDR2 FQNEAQ (reference sequence). The CDR3 loop spans 18 amino acids. Written as DNA, the CDR3 is TGTGCCAGCAGCTCGTCCCGGGACAGGGGGCGTAATACCGGGGAGCTGTTTTTT. This translates into CASSSSRDRGRNTGELFF.

V usage is TRBV12-3 or TRBV12-4 and J usage is TRBJ2-3; no reliable D call. Trimming stripped 6 bases from V and 2 bases from J, with 9 bases between. This CDR3 is built from 13 residues. The CDR3 here is CASSLGDTDTQYF. DNA for the CDR3: TGTGCCAGCAGCCTGGGCGACACAGATACGCAGTATTTT.

The J gene is TRBJ1-3, the V gene TRBV3-1 (or the pseudogene TRBV3-2), with 8 bases identical to TRBD1. The J segment lost 3 bases and the V segment lost 1 base, leaving 8 bases of the junction unmatched. This CDR3 has 17 residues. Germline CDR1 and CDR2: LGHDT and YNNKEL (reference sequence). In DNA form, the CDR3 reads TGTGCCAGCAGCCAAGCGACGGACAGGGTAGATGGAAACACCATATATTTT. Its protein is CASSQATDRVDGNTIYF.

The genes are TRBV10-3 and TRBJ2-7, with 7 bases lining up with TRBD1. This CDR3 is 14 amino acids long. Germline assignment: CDR1 ENHRY and CDR2 SYGVKD. The V gene end was trimmed by 5 bases and the J gene end by 2 bases; junction bases not matched to a gene: 6. Here the CDR3 reads CAISSSRGTYEQYF. In DNA, the CDR3 is TGTGCCATCAGTTCGAGCAGGGGGACCTACGAGCAGTACTTC.

This clone was seen once. J is TRBJ1-2 and V is TRBV4-1; 8 bases agree with TRBD1. V gave up 4 bases and J gave up 4 bases; unmatched junction bases: 5. Looked up from germline, CDR1 is MGHRA and CDR2 is YSYEKL. The CDR3 is 14 amino acids. In DNA, the CDR3 is TGCGCCAGCAGCCCTCGGACAGGGATCTATGGCTACACCTTC. Translation gives CASSPRTGIYGYTF.

The CDR3 DNA sequence: TGTGCCAGCAGTCTTACAGGGCCGATGAACACTGAAGCTTTCTTT. It translates to CASSLTGPMNTEAFF. This chain uses TRBV6-5 with TRBJ1-1, with D perhaps matching TRBD1 (6 bases). Germline assignment: CDR1 MNHEY and CDR2 SVGAGI. There are 15 residues in the CDR3. V shed 5 bases and J shed 0 bases, with 13 bases lying between them.

This clone has only one observation. This rearrangement joins TRBV7-8 to TRBJ2-1; 8 positions match TRBD2. The CDR3 totals 14 residues. Losses at the gene ends were 3 bases for V and 4 bases for J; bases not matched to a gene: 2. CDR1 SGHVS and CDR2 FQNEAQ come from the germline V gene. CDR3 nucleotides: TGTGCCAGCAGCTTCGGGGGGGCTTACAATGAGCAGTTCTTC. It codes for CASSFGGAYNEQFF.

V gene TRBV5-1 combines with J gene TRBJ1-1, with a possible D match to TRBD1 (6 bases). V lost 4 bases and J 5 bases, leaving 12 bases between the germline ends. CDR3 length: 13 amino acids. Looked up from germline, CDR1 is SGHRS and CDR2 is YFSETQ. CDR3 region: CASSTERGTEAFF. The CDR3 coding sequence is TGCGCCAGCAGCACGGAAAGGGGGACTGAAGCTTTCTTT.

The chain recombines TRBV19 with TRBJ2-1; no reliable D call. The V end lost 3 bases, the J end lost 8 bases, and 14 bases lay between the germline ends. CDR3 size: 14 residues. Germline V lookup: CDR1 LNHDA, CDR2 SQIVND (reference sequence). The CDR3 bases are TGTGCCAGTAGTATTTTAGTGTTCTTGGATGAGCAGTTCTTC. Translating gives CASSILVFLDEQFF.

The chain combines TRBV11-1 with TRBJ1-1; 7 bases map to TRBD1. Per germline, CDR1 SGHAT and CDR2 FQDESV (reference sequence). CDR3 length: 13 residues. Trimming took 1 base from V and 7 from J; bases not matched to a gene: 3. The CDR3 sequence: CASSLETGSEAFF. In DNA form, the CDR3 reads TGTGCCAGCAGCTTAGAGACAGGGAGTGAAGCTTTCTTT.

The chain has TRBV29-1 and TRBJ1-2; D remains unclear. This CDR3 has 15 residues. Trimming took off 2 bases at V and 6 bases at J, with 19 bases between the two ends. Germline CDR1 reads SQVTM; CDR2 reads ANQGSEA. CDR3 nucleotide sequence: TGCAGCGTTGAATCGGTTCGTCGGGGAGGGCATGGCTACACCTTC. Translation: CSVESVRRGGHGYTF.

This chain connects TRBV24-1 to TRBJ2-7, with D tentatively TRBD1 (6 bases). Germline V lookup: CDR1 KGHDR, CDR2 SFDVKD. V was clipped by 4 bases and J by 6 bases, with 12 bases between them. This CDR3 region has 13 residues. The DNA for the CDR3 is TGTGCCACCAGTGAGTACAGGGACGGCGAGCAGTACTTC. It codes for CATSEYRDGEQYF.

The rearrangement joins TRBV9 to TRBJ2-7; D may be TRBD1 (5 bases). Germline V gene data show CDR1 as SGDLS and CDR2 as YYNGEE. The V end was cut by 0 bases, the J end by 5 bases, with 12 bases between. The CDR3 is 14 amino acids. DNA for the CDR3: TGTGCCAGCAGCGTAGAGGGGCAGGCCCACGAGCAGTACTTC. Its translation: CASSVEGQAHEQYF.

This chain links TRBV19 with TRBJ2-7, with 11 bases aligning to TRBD1. The CDR3 consists of 16 residues. The J segment lost 1 base and the V segment lost 5 bases, leaving 7 bases of the junction unmatched. From germline, CDR1 is LNHDA and CDR2 SQIVND (reference sequence). In DNA, the CDR3 is TGTGCCAGTAGTCTCGCCGGGACAGGGGGTTCCTACGAGCAGTACTTC. Encoded protein: CASSLAGTGGSYEQYF.

The chain carries TRBV9 and TRBJ1-2, with TRBD1 matching over 8 bases. Germline lookup yields CDR1 SGDLS and CDR2 YYNGEE. CDR3 size: 15 residues. V gave up 0 bases and J gave up 4 bases; unmatched junction bases: 5. CDR3 sequence (DNA): TGTGCCAGCAGCGTAGACTTTACAGGGGGCTATGGCTACACCTTC. Its translation is CASSVDFTGGYGYTF.

J is TRBJ1-2 and V is TRBV5-1, with 10 nucleotides matching TRBD1. V trimming: 0 bases; J trimming: 6 bases; junction bases outside the gene matches: 2. The CDR3 has 14 residues. The V gene's germline CDR1 is SGHRS and CDR2 YFSETQ. CDR3 residues: CASSLGQGADGYTF. CDR3 coding DNA: TGCGCCAGCAGCTTGGGACAGGGGGCGGATGGCTACACCTTC.

This clone was observed a single time. This chain links TRBV5-4 with TRBJ2-2, with 7 bases lining up with TRBD1. The CDR3 covers 14 residues. V lost 4 bases, J lost 3 bases, and 3 bases stayed unmatched. Germline CDR1 is SGHNT and CDR2 is YYREEE (reference sequence). CDR3 in amino acids: CASSRTGDTGELFF. CDR3 sequence (DNA): TGTGCCAGCAGCCGGACAGGAGACACCGGGGAGCTGTTTTTT.

The chain employs TRBV6-1 and TRBJ1-1, with TRBD1 identical over 9 bases. This CDR3 has 13 residues. CDR1 MNHNS and CDR2 SASEGT come from the germline V gene. The V and J ends lost 1 base and 8 bases, in that order; junction bases with no gene match: 2. The CDR3 here is CASSEVDRGEAFF. CDR3 nucleotide sequence: TGTGCCAGCAGTGAAGTGGACAGGGGAGAAGCTTTCTTT.

The V gene is TRBV5-1, the J gene TRBJ1-2, with D possibly TRBD1 on 5 matching bases. Between the trimmed V and J ends, which lost 3 bases and 14 bases, there was a span of 14 bases. Per the germline V gene, CDR1 is SGHRS and CDR2 is YFSETQ. The CDR3 consists of 11 residues. Written as DNA, the CDR3 is TGCGCCAGCAGCTCAATGAACAGGTATACCTTC. Its translation is CASSSMNRYTF.

V and J are TRBV5-6 and TRBJ1-6; 7 bases are shared with TRBD1. After removal of 5 bases from V and 7 bases from J, the junction contained 3 bases not matched to a gene. CDR1 is SGHDT, CDR2 YYEEEE, per germline. The CDR3 is 13 residues long. The CDR3 DNA is TGTGCCAGCAGTTCCAGGGGGAATTCACCCCTCCACTTT. Protein product: CASSSRGNSPLHF.

The CDR3 protein is CASSFFGESTEAFF. The CDR3 DNA reads TGTGCCAGCAGTTTTTTCGGGGAGAGCACTGAAGCTTTCTTT. The genes are TRBV27 and TRBJ1-1; D not resolved. The V end was cut by 3 bases, the J end by 4 bases, with 12 bases between. Germline CDR1 reads MNHEY; CDR2 reads SMNVEV (reference sequence). The CDR3 runs 14 residues.

On this clone: The identical CDR3 is also encoded by other nucleotide sequences in the sample. This chain uses TRBV28 with TRBJ1-2; TRBD1 might be the D (5 bases). This CDR3 region has 11 residues. Trimming pared 4 bases from V and 6 bases from J, leaving 6 bases between. Germline V lookup: CDR1 MDHEN, CDR2 SYDVKM. The CDR3 coding sequence is TGTGCCAGCAGTTCGGGGGATGGCTACACCTTC. This gives the protein CASSSGDGYTF.